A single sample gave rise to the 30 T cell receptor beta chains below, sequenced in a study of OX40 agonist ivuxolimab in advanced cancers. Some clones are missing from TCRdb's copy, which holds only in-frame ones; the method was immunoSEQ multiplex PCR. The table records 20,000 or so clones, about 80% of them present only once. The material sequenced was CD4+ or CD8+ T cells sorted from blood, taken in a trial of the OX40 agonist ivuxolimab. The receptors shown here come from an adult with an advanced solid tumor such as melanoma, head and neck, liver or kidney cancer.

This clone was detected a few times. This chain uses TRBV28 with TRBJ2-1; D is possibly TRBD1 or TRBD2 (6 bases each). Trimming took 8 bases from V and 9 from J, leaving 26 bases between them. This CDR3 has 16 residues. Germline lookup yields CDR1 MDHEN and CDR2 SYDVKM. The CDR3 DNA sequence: TGTGCCAGCTCCACCCCGGGGTTTGGCAAGGGGGGTGAGCAGTTCTTC. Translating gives CASSTPGFGKGGEQFF.

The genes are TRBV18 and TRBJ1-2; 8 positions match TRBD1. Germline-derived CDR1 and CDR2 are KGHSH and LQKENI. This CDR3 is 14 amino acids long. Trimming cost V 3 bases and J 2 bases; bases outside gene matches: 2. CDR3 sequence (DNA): TGTGCCAGCTCACCTCGGACAGGGAACTATGGCTACACCTTC. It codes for CASSPRTGNYGYTF.

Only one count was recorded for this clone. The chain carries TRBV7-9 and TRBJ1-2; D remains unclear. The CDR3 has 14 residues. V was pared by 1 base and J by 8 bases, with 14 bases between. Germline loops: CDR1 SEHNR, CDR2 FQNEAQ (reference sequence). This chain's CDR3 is CASSLVPGTWGYTF. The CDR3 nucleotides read TGTGCCAGCAGCTTAGTCCCGGGAACGTGGGGCTACACCTTC.

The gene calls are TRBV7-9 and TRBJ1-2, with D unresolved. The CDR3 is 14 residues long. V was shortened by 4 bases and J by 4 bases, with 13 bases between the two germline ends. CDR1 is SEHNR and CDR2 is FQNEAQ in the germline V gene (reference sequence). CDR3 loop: CASSSGAGSYGYTF. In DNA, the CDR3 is TGTGCCAGCAGCTCCGGCGCGGGAAGCTATGGCTACACCTTC.

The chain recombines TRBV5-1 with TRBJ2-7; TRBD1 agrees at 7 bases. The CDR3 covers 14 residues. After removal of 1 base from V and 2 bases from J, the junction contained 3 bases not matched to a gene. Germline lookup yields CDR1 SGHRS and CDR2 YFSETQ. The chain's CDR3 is CASSLRQGPYEQYF. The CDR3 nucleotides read TGCGCCAGCAGCTTGCGACAGGGACCCTACGAGCAGTACTTC.

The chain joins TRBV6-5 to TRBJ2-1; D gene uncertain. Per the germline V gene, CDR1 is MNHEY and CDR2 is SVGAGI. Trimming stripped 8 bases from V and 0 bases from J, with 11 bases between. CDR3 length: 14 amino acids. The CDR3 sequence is CASRSDSSYNEQFF. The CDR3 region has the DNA TGTGCCAGCCGGAGCGATAGCTCCTACAATGAGCAGTTCTTC.

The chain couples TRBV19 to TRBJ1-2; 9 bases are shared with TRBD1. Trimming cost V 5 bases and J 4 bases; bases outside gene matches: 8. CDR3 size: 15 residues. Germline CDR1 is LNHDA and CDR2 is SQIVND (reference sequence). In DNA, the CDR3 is TGTGCCAGTAGTCCCGGGACAGGGTGGGGCTATGGCTACACCTTC. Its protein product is CASSPGTGWGYGYTF.

The CDR3 reads CASMSFTNEKLFF. In DNA form, the CDR3 reads TGTGCCAGCATGAGCTTCACTAATGAAAAACTGTTTTTT. This rearrangement joins TRBV7-9 to TRBJ1-4; unclear D gene. The germline gives CDR1 SEHNR, CDR2 FQNEAQ (reference sequence). Trimming removed 7 bases from V and 2 bases from J, with 8 bases in between. This CDR3 comprises 13 residues.

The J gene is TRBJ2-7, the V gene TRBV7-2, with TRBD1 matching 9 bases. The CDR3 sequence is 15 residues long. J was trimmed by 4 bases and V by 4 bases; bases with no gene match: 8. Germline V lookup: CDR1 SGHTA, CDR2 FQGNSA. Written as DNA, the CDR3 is TGTGCCAGCAGCTATTACAGGGGGCAATTGTACGAGCAGTACTTC. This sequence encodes CASSYYRGQLYEQYF.

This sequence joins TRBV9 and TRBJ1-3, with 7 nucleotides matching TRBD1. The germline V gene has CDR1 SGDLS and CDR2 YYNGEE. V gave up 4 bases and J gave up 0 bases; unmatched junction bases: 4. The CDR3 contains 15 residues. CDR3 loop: CASSLTGNSGNTIYF. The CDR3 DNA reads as TGTGCCAGCAGCTTGACAGGGAACTCTGGAAACACCATATATTTT.

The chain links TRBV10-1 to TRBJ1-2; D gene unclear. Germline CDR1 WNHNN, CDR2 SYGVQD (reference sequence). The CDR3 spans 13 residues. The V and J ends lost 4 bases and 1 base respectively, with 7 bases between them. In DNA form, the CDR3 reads TGCGCCAGCAGTGCCGAGCTTAACTATGGCTACACCTTC. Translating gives CASSAELNYGYTF.

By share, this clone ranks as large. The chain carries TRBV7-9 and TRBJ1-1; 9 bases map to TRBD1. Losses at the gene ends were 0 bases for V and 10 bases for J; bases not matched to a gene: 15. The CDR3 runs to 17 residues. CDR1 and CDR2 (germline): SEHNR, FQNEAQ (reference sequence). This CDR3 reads CASSLAGGQGEGPRAFF. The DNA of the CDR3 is TGTGCCAGCAGCTTAGCCGGGGGACAGGGAGAGGGCCCACGAGCTTTCTTT.

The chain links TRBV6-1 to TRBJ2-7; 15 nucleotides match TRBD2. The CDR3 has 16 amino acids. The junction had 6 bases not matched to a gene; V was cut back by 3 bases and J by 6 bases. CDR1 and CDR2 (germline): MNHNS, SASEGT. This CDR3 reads CASSETGLAGGGEQYF. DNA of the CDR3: TGTGCCAGCAGTGAGACGGGACTAGCGGGGGGTGGCGAGCAGTACTTC.

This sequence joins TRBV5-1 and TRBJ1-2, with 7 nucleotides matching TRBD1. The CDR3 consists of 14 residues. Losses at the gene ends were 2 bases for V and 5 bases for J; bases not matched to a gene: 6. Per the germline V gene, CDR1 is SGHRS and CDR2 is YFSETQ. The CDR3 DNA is TGCGCCAGCAGCTTAGAAGGGACAGTATATGGCTACACCTTC. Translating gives CASSLEGTVYGYTF.

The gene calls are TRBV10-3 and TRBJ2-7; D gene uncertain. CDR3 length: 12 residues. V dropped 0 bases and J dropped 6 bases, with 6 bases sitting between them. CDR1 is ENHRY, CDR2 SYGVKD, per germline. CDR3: CAISESVGEQYF. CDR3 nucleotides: TGTGCCATCAGTGAGTCGGTGGGCGAGCAGTACTTC.

In nucleotides, the CDR3 is TGTGCCAGCAGCGTATTTGATAGCGGGAGGGCCTTACCCTACAATGAGCAGTTCTTC. This encodes CASSVFDSGRALPYNEQFF. The chain joins TRBV9 to TRBJ2-1; 11 nucleotides line up with TRBD2. Germline lookup yields CDR1 SGDLS and CDR2 YYNGEE. The trim removed 1 base at V and 2 bases at J, leaving 11 bases unmatched. This CDR3 contains 19 residues.

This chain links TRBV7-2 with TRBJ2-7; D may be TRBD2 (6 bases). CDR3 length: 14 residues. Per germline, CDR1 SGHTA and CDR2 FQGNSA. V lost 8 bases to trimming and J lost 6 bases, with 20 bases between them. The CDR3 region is CASGEAGLAAEQYF. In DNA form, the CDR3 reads TGTGCCAGCGGGGAGGCGGGGCTTGCCGCCGAGCAGTACTTC.

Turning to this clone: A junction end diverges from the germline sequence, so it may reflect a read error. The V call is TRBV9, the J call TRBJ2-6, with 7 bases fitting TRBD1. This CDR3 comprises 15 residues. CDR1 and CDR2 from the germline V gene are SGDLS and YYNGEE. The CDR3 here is CASSFRGSGTNVLTF. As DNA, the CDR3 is TGTGCCAGCAGTTTCAGGGGGTCTGGGACCAACGTCCTGACTTTC.

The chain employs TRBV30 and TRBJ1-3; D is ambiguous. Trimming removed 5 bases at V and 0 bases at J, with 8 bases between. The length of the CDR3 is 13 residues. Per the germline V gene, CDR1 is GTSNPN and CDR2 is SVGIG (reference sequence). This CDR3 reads CAWRSSSGNTIYF. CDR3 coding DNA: TGTGCCTGGCGGTCATCCTCTGGAAACACCATATATTTT.

The DNA of the CDR3 is TGTGCCTGGAGTAGGGAGAGAGGCGCCTATGGCTACACCTTC. It is translated as CAWSRERGAYGYTF. V and J are TRBV30 and TRBJ1-2; D ambiguous. The germline V gene has CDR1 GTSNPN and CDR2 SVGIG (reference sequence). Trimming took 2 bases from V and 4 from J, leaving 14 bases between them. This CDR3 is built from 14 residues. Together with reference TRBV30 and TRBJ1-2, the CDR3 gives the full variable domain: SQTIHQWPATLVQPVGSPLSLECTVEGTSNPNLYWYRQAAGRGLQLLFYSVGIGQISSEVPQNLSASRPQDRQFILSSKKLLLSDSGFYLCAWSRERGAYGYTFGSGTRLTVV.

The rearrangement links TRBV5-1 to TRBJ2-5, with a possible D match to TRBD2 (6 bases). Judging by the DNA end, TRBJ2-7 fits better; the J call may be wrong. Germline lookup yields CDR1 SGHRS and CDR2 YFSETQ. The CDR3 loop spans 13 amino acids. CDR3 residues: CASSYLQRDEQYF. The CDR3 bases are TGCGCCAGCAGCTACCTACAGCGGGACGAGCAGTACTTC.

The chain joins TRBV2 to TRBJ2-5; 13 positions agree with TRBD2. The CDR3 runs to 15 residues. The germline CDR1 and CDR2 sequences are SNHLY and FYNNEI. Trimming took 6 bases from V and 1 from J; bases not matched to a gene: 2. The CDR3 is CASSRTSGGQETQYF. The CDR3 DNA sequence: TGTGCCAGCAGCAGGACTAGCGGGGGCCAAGAGACCCAGTACTTC.

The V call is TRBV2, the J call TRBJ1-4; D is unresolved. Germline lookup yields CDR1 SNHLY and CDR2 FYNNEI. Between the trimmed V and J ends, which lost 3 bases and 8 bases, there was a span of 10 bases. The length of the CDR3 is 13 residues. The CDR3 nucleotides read TGTGCCAGCAGTGACAGGCGCTTGGAAAAACTGTTTTTT. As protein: CASSDRRLEKLFF.

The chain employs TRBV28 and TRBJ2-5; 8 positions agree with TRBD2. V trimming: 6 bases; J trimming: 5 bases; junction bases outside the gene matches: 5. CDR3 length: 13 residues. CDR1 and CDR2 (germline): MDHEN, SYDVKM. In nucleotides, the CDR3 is TGTGCCAGCAGGACGGGACTAGAGGAGACCCAGTACTTC. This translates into CASRTGLEETQYF.

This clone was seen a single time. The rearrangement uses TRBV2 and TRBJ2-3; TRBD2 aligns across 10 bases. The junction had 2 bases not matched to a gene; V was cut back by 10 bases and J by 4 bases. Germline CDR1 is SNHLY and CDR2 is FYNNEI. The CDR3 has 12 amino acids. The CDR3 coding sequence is TGTGCCACCGGGACTAGCGCAGATACGCAGTATTTT. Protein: CATGTSADTQYF.

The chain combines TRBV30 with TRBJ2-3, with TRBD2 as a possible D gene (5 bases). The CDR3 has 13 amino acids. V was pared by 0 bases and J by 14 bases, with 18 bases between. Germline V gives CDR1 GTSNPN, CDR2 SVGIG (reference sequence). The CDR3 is CAWSVRSARRLYF. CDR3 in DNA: TGTGCCTGGAGTGTACGTTCGGCCCGGAGGTTGTATTTT.

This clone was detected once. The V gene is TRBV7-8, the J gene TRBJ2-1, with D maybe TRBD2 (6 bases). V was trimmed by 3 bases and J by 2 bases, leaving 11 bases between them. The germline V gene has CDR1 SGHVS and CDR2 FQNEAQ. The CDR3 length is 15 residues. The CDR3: CASSFRLEPYNEQFF. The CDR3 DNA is TGTGCCAGCAGCTTCCGACTAGAACCCTACAATGAGCAGTTCTTC.

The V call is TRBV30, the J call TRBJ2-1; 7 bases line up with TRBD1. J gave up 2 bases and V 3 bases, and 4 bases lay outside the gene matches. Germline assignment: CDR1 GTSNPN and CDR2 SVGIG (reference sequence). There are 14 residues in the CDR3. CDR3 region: CAWRWQGAYNEQFF. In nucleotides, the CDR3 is TGTGCCTGGAGGTGGCAGGGGGCCTACAATGAGCAGTTCTTC.

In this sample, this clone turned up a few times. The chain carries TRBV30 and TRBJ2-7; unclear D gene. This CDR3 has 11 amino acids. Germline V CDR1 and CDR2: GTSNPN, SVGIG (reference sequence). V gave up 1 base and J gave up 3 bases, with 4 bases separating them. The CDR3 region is CAWSGSYEQYF. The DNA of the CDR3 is TGTGCCTGGAGTGGTAGCTACGAGCAGTACTTC.

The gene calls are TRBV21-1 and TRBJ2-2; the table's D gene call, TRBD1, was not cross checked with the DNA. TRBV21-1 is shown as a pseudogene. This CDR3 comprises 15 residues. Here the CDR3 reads CASSKGGTNTGELFF. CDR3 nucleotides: TGTGCCAGCAGCAAAGGAGGGACAAACACCGGGGAGCTGTTTTTT.